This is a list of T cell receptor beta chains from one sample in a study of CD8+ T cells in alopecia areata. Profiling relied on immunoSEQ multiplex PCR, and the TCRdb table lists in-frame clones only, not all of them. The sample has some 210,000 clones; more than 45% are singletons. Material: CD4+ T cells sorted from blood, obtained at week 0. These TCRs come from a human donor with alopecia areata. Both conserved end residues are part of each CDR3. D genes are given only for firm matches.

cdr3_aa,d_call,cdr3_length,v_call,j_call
CASSPAGAAGNEQYF,NA,15,TRBV7-6,TRBJ2-7
CSVSRRTSGTRFWGTDTQYF,TRBD2,20,TRBV29-1,TRBJ2-3
CASSVEGNNSPLHF,NA,14,TRBV9,TRBJ1-6
CASSRLKPDQPQHF,NA,14,TRBV6-6,TRBJ1-5
CASSTDRGREQYF,TRBD1,13,TRBV11-2,TRBJ2-7
CASRGDRGYGYTF,NA,13,TRBV28,TRBJ1-2
CARRDLQRDTEAFF,NA,14,TRBV2,TRBJ1-1
CASSSQYYNEQFF,NA,13,TRBV7-8,TRBJ2-1
CASSNFNQPQHF,NA,12,TRBV25-1,TRBJ1-5
CASSSGASGTTDTQYF,TRBD2,16,TRBV5-1,TRBJ2-3
CASRGDGRNTEAFF,NA,14,TRBV2,TRBJ1-1
CSGFLGSGNIQYF,NA,13,TRBV29-1,TRBJ2-4
CASEPGQGLSAGANVLTF,NA,18,TRBV25-1,TRBJ2-6
CASSLERVLAKNIQYF,NA,16,TRBV7-8,TRBJ2-4
CASSPQGQQTPLHF,TRBD1,14,TRBV18,TRBJ1-6
CSVEPVENIQYF,NA,12,TRBV29-1,TRBJ2-4
CASSQARGAGGRKYF,NA,15,TRBV14,TRBJ2-7
CASAAVPSYEQYF,NA,13,TRBV12-5,TRBJ2-7
CASRLAGGPNTQYF,TRBD2,14,TRBV6-1,TRBJ2-3
CASSQAPVEQFF,NA,12,TRBV4-1,TRBJ2-1
CSAGDRVDTGELFF,TRBD1,14,TRBV29-1,TRBJ2-2
CASEAGGTDTQYF,TRBD2,13,TRBV28,TRBJ2-3
CASSRGDRKLYEQYF,TRBD1,15,TRBV6-5,TRBJ2-7
CASRPPTGSGGYTF,NA,14,TRBV6-5,TRBJ1-2
CASGRQGGSGEAFF,TRBD1,14,TRBV10-2,TRBJ1-1
CASSLNRYDNSPLHF,NA,15,TRBV27,TRBJ1-6
CASSLTRDSPTEQFF,NA,15,TRBV7-3,TRBJ2-1
CASRIGQGHNEKLFF,TRBD1,15,TRBV2,TRBJ1-4
CASSELAGTEAFF,NA,13,TRBV6-1,TRBJ1-1
CASIQQGNTGELFF,NA,14,TRBV2,TRBJ2-2
CAWSLGGRTDTQYF,NA,14,TRBV30,TRBJ2-3
CASSLIRGEAFF,NA,12,TRBV5-1,TRBJ1-1
CASSARRTRSPEQFF,TRBD2,15,TRBV7-8,TRBJ2-1
CASSLGLPTDTQYF,NA,14,TRBV5-1,TRBJ2-3
CASSVRKGIYGYTF,NA,14,TRBV6-6,TRBJ1-2
CASSFWTGGTDTQYF,TRBD1,15,TRBV27,TRBJ2-3
CSVVRPLNTEAFF,NA,13,TRBV29-1,TRBJ1-1
CASTSGSSYEQYF,TRBD2,13,TRBV6-5,TRBJ2-7
CASSPYRGTDTQYF,NA,14,TRBV18,TRBJ2-3
CAWSRAGGRTDTQYF,TRBD2,15,TRBV30,TRBJ2-3
CASSYNRDRGEQYF,TRBD1,14,TRBV6-5,TRBJ2-7
CASSLGPGDPSNQPQHF,NA,17,TRBV11-2,TRBJ1-5
CASSTQETNEKLFF,NA,14,TRBV27,TRBJ1-4
CSVETGLSTDTQYF,NA,14,TRBV29-1,TRBJ2-3
CASSLASVRHNEQFF,NA,15,TRBV11-2,TRBJ2-1
CASSWRTGLNTEAFF,TRBD1,15,TRBV5-8,TRBJ1-1
CASSEFPREKLFF,NA,13,TRBV25-1,TRBJ1-4
CASSWDRDSNYGYTF,TRBD1,15,TRBV5-6,TRBJ1-2
CASSATGTYEQYF,NA,13,TRBV6-1,TRBJ2-7
CASSLGRPRAGELFF,NA,15,TRBV11-2,TRBJ2-2
CATLARAGQGMDNEQFF,TRBD1,17,TRBV27,TRBJ2-1
CACQTGTDWGNSNQPQHF,NA,18,TRBV30,TRBJ1-5
CSVEWPLLQTQYF,NA,13,TRBV29-1,TRBJ2-5